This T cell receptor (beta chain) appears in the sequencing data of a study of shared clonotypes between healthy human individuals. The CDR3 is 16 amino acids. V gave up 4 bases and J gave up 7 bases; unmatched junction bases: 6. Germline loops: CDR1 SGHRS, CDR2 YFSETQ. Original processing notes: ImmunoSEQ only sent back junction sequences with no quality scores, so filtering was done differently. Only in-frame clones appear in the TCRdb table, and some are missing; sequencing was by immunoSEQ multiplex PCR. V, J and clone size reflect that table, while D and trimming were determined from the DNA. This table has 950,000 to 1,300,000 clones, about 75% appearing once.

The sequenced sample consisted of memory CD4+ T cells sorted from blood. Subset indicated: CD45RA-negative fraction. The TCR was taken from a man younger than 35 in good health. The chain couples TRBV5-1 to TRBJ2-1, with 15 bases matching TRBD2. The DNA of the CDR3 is TGCGCCAGCAGCGCCAGGACTAGCGGGAGGGGTAATGAGCAGTTCTTC. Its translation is CASSARTSGRGNEQFF.